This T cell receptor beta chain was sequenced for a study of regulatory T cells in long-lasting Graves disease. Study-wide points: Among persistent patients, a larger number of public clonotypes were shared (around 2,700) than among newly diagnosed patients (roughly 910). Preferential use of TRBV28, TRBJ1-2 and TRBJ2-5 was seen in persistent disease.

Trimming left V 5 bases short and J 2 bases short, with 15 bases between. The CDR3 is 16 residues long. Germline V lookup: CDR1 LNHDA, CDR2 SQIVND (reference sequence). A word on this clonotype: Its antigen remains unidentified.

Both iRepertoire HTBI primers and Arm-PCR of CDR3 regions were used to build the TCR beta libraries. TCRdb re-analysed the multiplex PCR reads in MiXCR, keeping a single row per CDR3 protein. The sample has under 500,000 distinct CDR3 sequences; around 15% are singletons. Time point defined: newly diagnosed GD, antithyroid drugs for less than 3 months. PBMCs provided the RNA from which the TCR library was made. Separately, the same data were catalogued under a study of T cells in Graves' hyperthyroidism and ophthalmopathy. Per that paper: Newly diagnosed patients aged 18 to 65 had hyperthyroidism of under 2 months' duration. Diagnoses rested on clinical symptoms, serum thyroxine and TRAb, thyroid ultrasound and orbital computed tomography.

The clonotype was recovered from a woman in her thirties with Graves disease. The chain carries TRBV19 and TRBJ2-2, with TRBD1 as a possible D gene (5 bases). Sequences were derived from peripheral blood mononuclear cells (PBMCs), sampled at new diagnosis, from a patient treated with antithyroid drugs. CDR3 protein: CASSGSLQGNTGELFF. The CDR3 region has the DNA TGTGCCAGTAGTGGATCCCTCCAGGGCAACACCGGGGAGCTGTTTTTT.